Listed below are T cell receptor beta chains from one sample, sequenced in a study of shared clonotypes between healthy human individuals. Assay: immunoSEQ multiplex PCR; the TCRdb copy retains only in-frame clones and omits some. Among about 2.4 million clones listed, 93% were seen once. The sequenced sample consisted of naive CD4+ T cells from PBMCs. The receptor source for this set is a man between 18 and 35 years old in good health. Some clones in this sample may be carry-over from other donors' samples. CDR3s include the opening cysteine and the closing phenylalanine or tryptophan. D genes are given only for firm matches. Some rows mark clone size as missing; the rest say once, few, many or name a class of expanded clone.

D	V	size	J	CDR3	DNA
NA	TRBV18	NA	TRBJ1-1	CASSPRARVTEAFF	TGTGCCAGCTCACCCAGGGCGCGGGTTACTGAAGCTTTCTTT
NA	TRBV6-5	NA	TRBJ2-1	CASSQGVRRDEQFF	TGTGCCAGCAGCCAAGGGGTGCGCCGAGATGAGCAGTTCTTC
NA	TRBV6-4	NA	TRBJ2-6	CASSGGTAGANILTF	TGTGCCAGCAGTGGGGGTACGGCTGGGGCCAACATCCTGACTTTC
NA	TRBV5-1	NA	TRBJ2-7	CASSLAGEAYEQYF	TGCGCCAGCAGCTTGGCCGGAGAGGCCTACGAGCAGTACTTC
NA	TRBV4-2	NA	TRBJ2-1	CASSPGLVFEQFF	TGTGCCAGCAGCCCAGGGCTAGTCTTTGAGCAGTTCTTC
NA	TRBV4-1	NA	TRBJ2-7	CASSQQGTRSYEQYF	TGCGCCAGCAGCCAGCAGGGGACTCGCTCCTACGAGCAGTACTTC
NA	TRBV28	NA	TRBJ1-1	CASSLIGKAFF	TGTGCCAGCAGTTTAATCGGAAAAGCTTTCTTT
NA	TRBV20-1	NA	TRBJ1-2	CSVGQNYGYTF	TGCAGTGTAGGGCAGAACTATGGCTACACCTTC
NA	TRBV27	NA	TRBJ1-1	CASSFFSGNTEAFF	TGTGCCAGCAGTTTCTTCTCAGGGAACACTGAAGCTTTCTTT
TRBD2	TRBV5-1	NA	TRBJ2-3	CASSLQREVGDTQYF	TGCGCCAGCAGCTTGCAGCGGGAGGTTGGAGATACGCAGTATTTT
TRBD1	TRBV6-6	NA	TRBJ1-1	CASTGQGLRDTEAFF	TGTGCCAGCACCGGACAGGGCTTACGGGACACTGAAGCTTTCTTT
TRBD1	TRBV6-1	NA	TRBJ1-1	CASSSTGAGTEAFF	TGTGCCAGCAGCTCGACAGGGGCTGGCACTGAAGCTTTCTTT
TRBD2	TRBV28	NA	TRBJ2-3	CASSFLAGGKDTQYF	TGTGCCAGCAGTTTTCTAGCGGGAGGGAAAGATACGCAGTATTTT
NA	TRBV28	NA	TRBJ2-7	CATDGGIPYEQYF	TGTGCCACAGACGGGGGTATTCCCTACGAGCAGTACTTC
NA	TRBV9	NA	TRBJ2-7	CASSVGAESYYEQYF	TGTGCCAGCAGCGTAGGAGCGGAGAGTTACTACGAGCAGTACTTC
NA	TRBV5-1	once	TRBJ2-3	CASSLGEGTDTQYF	TGCGCCAGCAGTTTGGGGGAGGGCACAGATACGCAGTATTTT
NA	TRBV7-3	NA	TRBJ2-2	CASSSGLTTGELFF	TGTGCCAGCAGCTCCGGACTTACCACCGGGGAGCTGTTTTTT
TRBD2	TRBV18	NA	TRBJ2-1	CASSPRTSGTSNEQFF	TGTGCCAGCTCACCTAGGACTAGCGGGACTAGCAATGAGCAGTTCTTC
TRBD1	TRBV28	NA	TRBJ1-4	CASSLGTGWGEKLFF	TGTGCCAGCAGTTTGGGGACAGGGTGGGGTGAAAAACTGTTTTTT
NA	TRBV28	NA	TRBJ1-3	CASSSPGATGNTIYF	TGTGCCAGCAGTTCCCCAGGGGCTACTGGAAACACCATATATTTT
NA	TRBV18	NA	TRBJ2-1	CASSPPRRSYNEQFF	TGTGCCAGCTCACCGCCTCGTCGCTCCTACAATGAGCAGTTCTTC